Given below is one TCR beta chain in context. Its recognized antigen is unknown. Qualities for individual bases were not recorded, and no much larger clone is one base off. This sample is drawn from a study of blood T cell repertoires in COVID-19 (dated by TCRdb to 2019 to 2021). Turning to the overall study: Samples covering the acute and convalescent phases of COVID-19 were provided by collaborators in the United States, Italy and Spain. Nearly every sample came with metadata listing a de-identified subject ID, COVID-19 status, age in years and sex. Subjects who had been exposed to COVID-19, were actively infected with it, or had recovered from it provided the deeply sampled blood TCRbeta repertoires that made up the dataset. The material from the prospective study consisted of cDNA or gDNA derived from T cells, B-cell-depleted T cells, or PBMCs. Samples were obtained from the ongoing ImmuneRACE study (first 160 participants) and from 1,200 or so subjects provided by 6 global collaborators. Where HLA class I and class II types were available, the types were taken from metadata supplied by the sample provider, not from assay-based typing. The repertoires were made available in a free public database intended to serve as a resource for research on the immune response to SARS-CoV-2. Overall study outcomes, separate from this receptor: Clinical and demographic metadata were provided uncurated, with the amount varying by source and participant.

Each collaborating institution followed its own protocols to collect whole blood in K2EDTA tubes. For TCRbeta analysis, collaborators shipped samples as frozen whole blood, isolated PBMCs, or DNA extracted from either of those sample types. The germline V gene gives CDR1 as SQVTM and CDR2 as ANQGSEA. The CDR3 starts with the cysteine, ends with the phenylalanine, and has 15 residues. Only the CDR3 portion is preserved as DNA: 45 bases, with reading frame beginning at the first base. Compared with germline, V lacks 7 bases and J lacks 4 bases; bases without a gene match: 14. TCRbeta CDR3 regions were amplified from genomic DNA by means of the immunoSEQ Assay, a bias-controlled multiplex PCR. The paper's processing steps were these. Within the assay, amplification of reference gene primers was used to estimate how many nucleated cells each sample contained. To quantify the absolute abundance of each unique TCRbeta CDR3 rearrangement, sequence reads were collapsed and filtered. For each sample, productive Simpson clonality was calculated as the square root of Simpson's diversity index across productive rearrangements. The table comes from immuneACCESS by way of TCRdb, which keeps in-frame sequences with V and J called. Part of the clones is missing from these tables; in studies checked, under half for an unresolved V gene and the rest for unknown reasons. D and trimming come from the DNA, and the V and J calls and clone size come from that table. Within this sample are around 250,000 clones, with 75% to 90% of them counted one time only. The biggest ten clones account for about 3% of the sample.

Sequenced input: peripheral blood. The V gene is TRBV29-1 and the J gene is TRBJ1-1; the central 8 bases match TRBD1. The TCR originated in a woman in her twenties or thirties with active or convalescent COVID-19. The sequence in DNA is TGCAGCGCGTCAGACAGGGGAATTATGAGCACTGAAGCTTTCTTT. Translated, this is CSASDRGIMSTEAFF.